One sample yielded the 5 T cell receptor beta chains listed below, sequenced in a study of TIL therapy for anti-PD-1-resistant metastatic lung cancer. Specified time point: pre-treatment sample, taken before nivolumab and TIL therapy. The tumor samples were excised metastases, mostly pleural nodules or supraclavicular lymph nodes. Sequencing used immunoSEQ v3. Clones were read by immunoSEQ multiplex PCR, and TCRdb kept only the in-frame ones, dropping some. The sample lists thousands of clones, over 55% occurring once. The source was tumor tissue, collected at baseline. The receptors were gathered from a person between 25 and 80 years old with non-small cell lung cancer.

This clone has more than one count but fewer than ten. The J gene is TRBJ2-2, the V gene TRBV6-6; 9 bases match TRBD2. The V segment lost 6 bases and the J segment 1 base; nucleotides outside the gene matches: 6. The CDR3 runs 16 residues. Germline V lookup: CDR1 MNHNY, CDR2 SVGAGI (reference sequence). The CDR3 DNA reads as TGTGCCAGCAGCCCCCGACTAGCGGTGAACACCGGGGAGCTGTTTTTT. It encodes CASSPRLAVNTGELFF.

This clone was detected a few times. The CDR3 sequence: CASTVTNYGYTF. The CDR3 region has the DNA TGTGCCAGTACGGTGACTAACTATGGCTACACCTTC. The gene calls are TRBV28 and TRBJ1-2, with D unclear. Trimming cost V 9 bases and J 0 bases, with 8 bases left between them. The germline gives CDR1 MDHEN, CDR2 SYDVKM. This CDR3 spans 12 amino acids.

As for this clone: A junction boundary mismatches the germline segment, possibly from a read error. Other DNA sequences in this specimen translate into the identical CDR3. In nucleotides, the CDR3 is TGCGCCCGCAGCCGAGGGACAGGGGGGAAACGGAACACCGGGGAGCTGTTTTTT. Translation: CARSRGTGGKRNTGELFF. The chain couples TRBV5-1 to TRBJ2-2, with TRBD1 identical over 11 bases. CDR1 is SGHRS, CDR2 YFSETQ, per germline. The CDR3 totals 18 residues.

The chain couples TRBV7-9 to TRBJ1-1, with a weak D call TRBD1 (6 bases). Germline CDR1 reads SEHNR; CDR2 reads FQNEAQ (reference sequence). The CDR3 runs 13 residues. V lost 6 bases, J lost 4 bases, and 12 bases lay in between. CDR3 amino acids: CASSSGHLTEAFF. The CDR3 DNA sequence: TGTGCCAGCAGTTCGGGACATCTCACTGAAGCTTTCTTT.

J is TRBJ2-1 and V is TRBV11-2; no clear D gene. Trimming took 0 bases from V and 7 from J, leaving 4 bases between them. CDR3 length: 12 amino acids. Germline values: CDR1 SGHAT, CDR2 FQNNGV. In DNA, the CDR3 is TGTGCCAGCAGCTTAGATTTGAATGAGCAGTTCTTC. Its translation is CASSLDLNEQFF.